The clone carrying this T cell receptor (beta chain) was seen more than once but under ten times. This sample stems from a study of metastatic and nonmetastatic thyroid tumors. Background on the study: The comparison covered peripheral blood and tumor or nodule tissue in malignant and benign thyroid patients.

Per the original data handling: Clinicopathological groups differed in CDR3, with these differences serving to build a distant-metastasis classifier for papillary thyroid cancer. TCRdb re-called the PCR reads through MiXCR. The authors' filters were not applied to this entry. Of about 70,000 clones in the sample, around 20% were seen once. Patients underwent thyroid surgery, and none had received any treatment before it. Per germline, CDR1 MDHEN and CDR2 SYDVKM. Trimming cost V 3 bases and J 2 bases, with 23 bases left between them. There are 18 residues in the CDR3. Sequences were obtained from blood. This chain links TRBV28 with TRBJ2-7; either TRBD1 or TRBD2 may fit D (5 bases each). The sequence derives from a female donor with papillary thyroid cancer or a benign thyroid nodule (not recorded which). Some clones in this sample may be carry-over from other donors' samples. The CDR3 reads CASSFPLSEGTEPYEQYF. The CDR3 DNA reads as TGTGCCAGCAGTTTTCCCCTATCTGAGGGGACGGAACCCTACGAGCAGTACTTC.